What follows are 23 T cell receptor beta chains derived from one specimen sequenced in a study of PD-L1 blockade in urothelial cancer. Time point specified: pretreatment peripheral blood. The repertoire was sequenced with immunoSEQ multiplex PCR; TCRdb's copy has only in-frame clones and lacks some. The sample lists tens of thousands of clones, roughly 84% seen once, with approximately 2% in the top ten. The source was PBMCs, collected around atezolizumab (anti-PD-L1) treatment. These receptors all stem from a man in his 60s with urothelial cancer.

The V gene is TRBV19, the J gene TRBJ2-2, with D perhaps TRBD1 (5 bases). This CDR3 comprises 16 residues. In germline, CDR1 is LNHDA, CDR2 SQIVND (reference sequence). V was clipped by 3 bases and J by 7 bases, with 18 bases between them. CDR3 nucleotides: TGTGCCAGTAGTATTGCAGGGTGGCGAAGAGGCGGGGAGCTGTTTTTT. Its translation is CASSIAGWRRGGELFF.

The chain is built from TRBV6-5 and TRBJ2-5, with TRBD2 as a possible D gene (6 bases). The germline V gene encodes CDR1 MNHEY and CDR2 SVGAGI. This CDR3 has 16 residues. Trimming pared 3 bases from V and 5 bases from J, leaving 19 bases between. The CDR3 sequence: CASSYRAGGSSETQYF. The CDR3 bases are TGTGCCAGCAGTTATCGAGCAGGAGGGAGTTCGGAGACCCAGTACTTC.

This sequence joins TRBV7-9 and TRBJ1-6; the D is unclear. The CDR3 extends over 14 amino acids. The germline gives CDR1 SEHNR, CDR2 FQNEAQ (reference sequence). Trimming pared 1 base from V and 7 bases from J, leaving 8 bases between. The CDR3 region has the DNA TGTGCCAGCAGCTTAGGTGGAGGGAATTCACCCCTCCACTTT. As protein: CASSLGGGNSPLHF.

This clone was counted a single time. DNA of the CDR3: TGCGCCAGCAGCCAACTGGGACAGGGCGAATACAATGAGCAGTTCTTC. Protein sequence: CASSQLGQGEYNEQFF. V and J are TRBV4-1 and TRBJ2-1, with TRBD1 matching 9 bases. The CDR3 spans 16 residues. CDR1 is MGHRA and CDR2 is YSYEKL in the germline V gene. Trimming took 2 bases from V and 4 from J; bases not matched to a gene: 6.

The chain combines TRBV6-1 with TRBJ2-3; 10 nucleotides line up with TRBD1. Unmatched junction bases numbered 5, after V lost 8 bases and J lost 3 bases. The germline gives CDR1 MNHNS, CDR2 SASEGT. CDR3 size: 14 residues. DNA of the CDR3: TGTGCCAGCTGGGACAGGGGTATTACAGATACGCAGTATTTT. Protein product: CASWDRGITDTQYF.

The rearrangement links TRBV5-1 to TRBJ2-7, with 7 nucleotides matching TRBD2. J gave up 1 base and V 4 bases, and 14 bases lay outside the gene matches. Germline CDR1 is SGHRS and CDR2 is YFSETQ. The CDR3 is made up of 17 amino acids. The CDR3 loop is CASSPWGGSGLSYEQYF. CDR3 coding DNA: TGCGCCAGCAGCCCGTGGGGGGGTAGCGGGCTGTCCTACGAGCAGTACTTC. The complete variable domain, with remaining parts taken from reference TRBV5-1 and TRBJ2-7, reads KAGVTQTPRYLIKTRGQQVTLSCSPISGHRSVSWYQQTPGQGLQFLFEYFSETQRNKGNFPGRFSGRQFSNSRSEMNVSTLELGDSALYLCASSPWGGSGLSYEQYFGPGTRLTVT.

This sequence joins TRBV2 and TRBJ2-5; TRBD2 is a possible D gene (6 bases). Germline CDR1 SNHLY, CDR2 FYNNEI. Trimming left V 7 bases short and J 4 bases short, with 22 bases between. The CDR3 has 16 amino acids. CDR3 bases: TGTGCCAGCATCGGGCGGCTAGCGAGAGTTCGAGAGACCCAGTACTTC. Its translation: CASIGRLARVRETQYF.

This clone was picked up one time. The rearrangement joins TRBV7-2 to TRBJ1-5; tentatively, D is TRBD1 (6 bases). Germline CDR1 SGHTA, CDR2 FQGNSA. V dropped 5 bases and J dropped 2 bases, with 13 bases sitting between them. The CDR3 has 15 residues. The CDR3 bases are TGTGCCAGCAGCCGCGAGGGGGGGGGCAATCAGCCCCAGCATTTT. Amino acid sequence: CASSREGGGNQPQHF.

The chain has TRBV21-1 and TRBJ2-1; the table's D call TRBD2 went unverified against the DNA. TRBV21-1 is tagged as a pseudogene. This CDR3 has 16 residues. The CDR3 protein is CASSRSGESSYNEQFF. The CDR3 DNA is TGTGCCAGCAGCAGGAGTGGCGAGAGCTCCTACAATGAGCAGTTCTTC.

The rearrangement joins TRBV6-1 to TRBJ2-7; 10 bases map to TRBD1. In germline, CDR1 is MNHNS, CDR2 SASEGT. This CDR3 has 14 residues. V gave up 2 bases and J gave up 4 bases; unmatched junction bases: 2. As DNA, the CDR3 is TGTGCCAGCAGTGAAAGGGACAGGGGTTACGAGCAGTACTTC. Protein: CASSERDRGYEQYF.

The chain combines TRBV7-9 with TRBJ2-5; the D gene is possibly TRBD1 (6 bases). CDR3 size: 14 residues. Germline V gene data show CDR1 as SEHNR and CDR2 as FQNEAQ (reference sequence). Trimming stripped 3 bases from V and 3 bases from J, with 11 bases between. CDR3: CASSFRDNKETQYF. The CDR3 nucleotides read TGTGCCAGCAGCTTTCGGGACAACAAAGAGACCCAGTACTTC.

The chain uses TRBV6-6 and TRBJ2-1, with D uncertain. This CDR3 contains 11 residues. Germline V gene lookup returns CDR1 MNHNY and CDR2 SVGAGI (reference sequence). V was cut by 2 bases and J by 8 bases, with 4 bases left in between. The CDR3 protein is CASSYPDEQFF. CDR3 DNA: TGTGCCAGCAGTTACCCAGATGAGCAGTTCTTC.

The J gene is TRBJ1-6, the V gene TRBV28; 8 nucleotides line up with TRBD1. The CDR3 is made up of 15 amino acids. The J segment lost 13 bases and the V segment lost 4 bases, leaving 12 bases of the junction unmatched. Germline V gene data show CDR1 as MDHEN and CDR2 as SYDVKM. In nucleotides, the CDR3 is TGTGCCAGCAGTTCGGACAGGGAGGGGGTAAGGCCCCTCCACTTT. Amino acid sequence: CASSSDREGVRPLHF. Combining the CDR3 with reference TRBV28 and TRBJ1-6 gives the whole variable domain DVKVTQSSRYLVKRTGEKVFLECVQDMDHENMFWYRQDPGLGLRLIYFSYDVKMKEKGDIPEGYSVSREKKERFSLILESASTNQTSMYLCASSSDREGVRPLHFGNGTRLTVT.

V is TRBV28 and J is TRBJ1-2; TRBD1 is a possible D gene (5 bases). Germline V CDR1 and CDR2: MDHEN, SYDVKM. The CDR3 extends over 12 amino acids. The ends were cut back, 5 bases at V and 10 bases at J, with 14 bases in the middle. The CDR3 DNA is TGTGCCAGCAGTCTTCGTACAGGTCCCTACACCTTC. Its protein is CASSLRTGPYTF.

This sequence joins TRBV6-4 and TRBJ2-2; D is unclear. The germline V gene encodes CDR1 MRHNA and CDR2 SNTAGT. The CDR3 extends over 16 amino acids. V shed 0 bases and J shed 3 bases, with 11 bases lying between them. The CDR3 sequence: CASSDSPAGDTGELFF. The CDR3 DNA follows: TGTGCCAGCAGTGACTCGCCCGCAGGCGACACCGGGGAGCTGTTTTTT.

Remarks on this clone: This sample includes further DNA sequences coding for the same CDR3. The rearrangement uses TRBV7-9 and TRBJ2-3; D is unclear. CDR3 length equals 11 residues. The germline V gene encodes CDR1 SEHNR and CDR2 FQNEAQ (reference sequence). V was shortened by 6 bases and J by 3 bases, with 4 bases between the two germline ends. CDR3 residues: CASSPTDTQYF. DNA for the CDR3: TGTGCCAGCAGTCCTACAGATACGCAGTATTTT.

The rearrangement uses TRBV6-5 and TRBJ1-1, with a weak D call TRBD1 (5 bases). The CDR3 is made up of 15 amino acids. Germline V gene sequence: CDR1 MNHEY, CDR2 SVGAGI. The ends were cut back, 5 bases at V and 3 bases at J, with 16 bases in the middle. The DNA for the CDR3 is TGTGCCAGCAGTCCCAGGGCCCTAAGGGACACTGAAGCTTTCTTT. Amino acids: CASSPRALRDTEAFF.

This clone was counted once. The DNA of the CDR3 is TGTGCCAGCAGTTACGGGGGGGCGCCAAACTATGGCTACACCTTC. It encodes CASSYGGAPNYGYTF. The V call is TRBV6-6, the J call TRBJ1-2; D may be TRBD1 (6 bases). From germline, CDR1 is MNHNY and CDR2 SVGAGI (reference sequence). The length of the CDR3 is 15 residues. V was pared by 2 bases and J by 2 bases, with 12 bases between.

In its sample, this clone was seen a few times. The chain recombines TRBV2 with TRBJ1-1; 9 positions match TRBD1. With V trimmed by 6 bases and J by 2 bases, 4 bases remained unmatched. Germline CDR1 is SNHLY and CDR2 is FYNNEI. The CDR3 has 14 amino acids. CDR3 sequence (DNA): TGTGCCAGCAGCACAGGGGGCTATAACACTGAAGCTTTCTTT. Encoded protein: CASSTGGYNTEAFF.

The chain joins TRBV14 to TRBJ1-2; TRBD1 aligns across 9 bases. In germline, CDR1 is SGHDN, CDR2 FVKESK. The CDR3 covers 16 residues. The V gene end was trimmed by 4 bases and the J gene end by 4 bases; junction bases not matched to a gene: 10. The CDR3 region has the DNA TGTGCCAGCAGCCCGAACCGGGACAGGGAGTTCTATGGCTACACCTTC. Its translation is CASSPNRDREFYGYTF.

This chain uses TRBV19 with TRBJ1-5; D is perhaps TRBD1 (5 bases). The germline gives CDR1 LNHDA, CDR2 SQIVND (reference sequence). V was shortened by 1 base and J by 2 bases, with 9 bases between the two germline ends. This CDR3 is 15 amino acids long. CDR3 protein: CASSIGGPRNQPQHF. CDR3 DNA: TGTGCCAGTAGTATAGGGGGCCCTCGCAATCAGCCCCAGCATTTT.

The gene calls are TRBV19 and TRBJ1-1; a possible D gene is TRBD1 (5 bases). Germline V lookup: CDR1 LNHDA, CDR2 SQIVND (reference sequence). The CDR3 loop spans 15 amino acids. V lost 4 bases, J lost 6 bases, and 18 bases lay in between. The CDR3 DNA follows: TGTGCCAGTAGTACCCGGGGGAGGGGAGGCCCTGAAGCTTTCTTT. Translated, it gives CASSTRGRGGPEAFF.

The rearrangement uses TRBV2 and TRBJ2-7, with TRBD2 identical over 7 bases. The CDR3 is 15 amino acids. Germline V gives CDR1 SNHLY, CDR2 FYNNEI. V was clipped by 4 bases and J by 6 bases; unmatched bases: 12. The CDR3 DNA sequence: TGTGCCAGCAGTGGGGGGGGAGTCCCTGGGAGCGAGCAGTACTTC. Encoded protein: CASSGGGVPGSEQYF.